A selection of T cell receptor beta chains follows, all from one sample in a study of T cells in Graves' hyperthyroidism and ophthalmopathy. TCRdb called the multiplex PCR reads again in MiXCR, with one record for every CDR3 protein. The sample yields some 770,000 distinct CDR3 sequences, approximately 16% seen once. The sequencing input was blood. The receptors shown here come from a young man with Graves' hyperthyroidism. Both conserved end residues are part of each CDR3. D genes are given only for firm matches. Clone size is given for some rows only: seen once, a few or many times, or a class if the clone is expanded.

v_gene	d_gene	abundance	j_gene	CDR3nt	CDR3aa
TRBV5-1	NA	many	TRBJ1-4	TGCGCCAGCAGCCCGGACCCGCCTCCCATTAGTGAAAAACTGTTTTTT	CASSPDPPPISEKLFF
TRBV19	NA	NA	TRBJ2-7	TGTGCCAGTAGTATTGGTACGGCAAATGCCGAGCAGTACTTC	CASSIGTANAEQYF
TRBV7-2	TRBD2	many	TRBJ2-3	TGTGCCAGCAGCTTAGTAGGTAGCGGGAGACAAGATACGCAGTATTTT	CASSLVGSGRQDTQYF
TRBV30	NA	many	TRBJ2-1	TGTGCCTGGAGTCCCCGAGGGGGGAGCAATGAGCAGTTCTTC	CAWSPRGGSNEQFF
TRBV5-1	NA	many	TRBJ2-3	TGCGCCAGCAGCTTGGAACAGGCGGGCTCAAGCACAGATACGCAGTATTTT	CASSLEQAGSSTDTQYF
TRBV12-5	NA	many	TRBJ2-7	TGTGCTAGTGGTCACGGGGTAAGGGGCTACGAGCAGTACTTC	CASGHGVRGYEQYF
TRBV7-2	NA	NA	TRBJ2-6	TGTGCCAGCAGCAAGGACGGTACCTATTCTGGGGCCAACGTCCTGACTTTC	CASSKDGTYSGANVLTF
TRBV2	NA	few	TRBJ1-3	TGTGCCAGCAGTGAAAATTTGGCGAGCGGAAACACCATATATTTT	CASSENLASGNTIYF
TRBV6-2/TRBV6-3	NA	few	TRBJ2-2	TGTGCCAGCAGTGTCCCAGTGGGGGCGAACGGGGAGCTGTTTTTT	CASSVPVGANGELFF
TRBV7-7	NA	NA	TRBJ2-2	TGTGCTAGCAGCTTAAATATCCGAGCGGAGCTGTTTTTT	CASSLNIRAELFF
TRBV18	NA	NA	TRBJ1-1	TGTGCCAGCTCACCTACAGGGCAATCCACTGAAGCTTTCTTT	CASSPTGQSTEAFF
TRBV6-2/TRBV6-3	NA	few	TRBJ2-7	TGTGCCAGCAGTTACGTCGGGCCCTACGAGCAGTACTTC	CASSYVGPYEQYF
TRBV6-1	NA	few	TRBJ2-3	TGTGCCAGCAGTTCTTTCCCGCGCCCCACAGATACGCAGTATTTT	CASSSFPRPTDTQYF
TRBV2	NA	few	TRBJ1-1	TGTGCCAGCAACAGGAGGGGCACTGAAGCTTTCTTT	CASNRRGTEAFF
TRBV27	NA	few	TRBJ1-4	TGTGCCAGCAGTCCGACCCGTGGGACTAATGAAAAACTGTTTTTT	CASSPTRGTNEKLFF
TRBV27	NA	many	TRBJ2-7	TGTGCCAGCGGGGATAGGGTCCACGAGCAGTACTTC	CASGDRVHEQYF
TRBV4-2	NA	NA	TRBJ1-2	TGTGCCAGCAGCCAGGTGGGACACCTACCAACTAACTATGGCTACACCTTC	CASSQVGHLPTNYGYTF
TRBV6-1	NA	many	TRBJ2-7	TGTGCCAGCGCGTCCGGTTGGTGGGAGCAGTACTTC	CASASGWWEQYF
TRBV29-1	NA	few	TRBJ2-2	TGCAGCGTTGAAACACGACGTAACACCGGGGAGCTGTTTTTT	CSVETRRNTGELFF
TRBV7-8	TRBD2	few	TRBJ2-3	TGTGCCAGCAGCTTAGCGCCCCTAGCGGGAGGGCCTAGGGATACGCAGTATTTT	CASSLAPLAGGPRDTQYF
TRBV30	NA	NA	TRBJ2-5	TGTGCCTGGATGGAGGGGGACGGAGAGACCCAGTACTTC	CAWMEGDGETQYF
TRBV10-2	NA	NA	TRBJ2-7	TGCGCCAGCGGGCTATCTGTCGGGGGCTCCTACGAGCAGTACTTC	CASGLSVGGSYEQYF
TRBV19	TRBD1	many	TRBJ2-7	TGTGCCAGTAGTCCCGGCCAGGGACAGGGGGCAGGCGAGCAGTACTTC	CASSPGQGQGAGEQYF
TRBV6-1	TRBD1	few	TRBJ2-2	TGTGCCAGCAGTGGACAGGGTTTGACCACCGGGGAGCTGTTTTTT	CASSGQGLTTGELFF
TRBV30	NA	many	TRBJ1-6	TGTGCCTGGAGTCCCTGGGCGGGGGGTTCACCCCTCCACTTT	CAWSPWAGGSPLHF
TRBV30	TRBD1	many	TRBJ2-1	TGTGCCTGGAGTGGATCAATCCGGGACAGGGTCAATGAGCAGTTCTTC	CAWSGSIRDRVNEQFF
TRBV12-5	NA	many	TRBJ2-3	TGTGCTAGTGGTTTGGTGGGTGGAACGCAGTATTTT	CASGLVGGTQYF
TRBV4-2	NA	NA	TRBJ2-7	TGTGCCAGCAGCCAAGCGGGGGACAGATCCTACGAGCAGTACTTC	CASSQAGDRSYEQYF
TRBV28	TRBD2	NA	TRBJ2-1	TGTGCCAGCAGTTTCCTAGCGGGAGGGCCATCCTCCTACAATGAGCAGTTCTTC	CASSFLAGGPSSYNEQFF
TRBV20-1	TRBD2	many	TRBJ2-4	TGCAGTGCGACTAGCTGGGCTGGTCCCCGAAACATTCAGTACTTC	CSATSWAGPRNIQYF
TRBV7-9	NA	few	TRBJ2-2	TGTGCCAGCAGACTTAACCAGGGCTACCAAAGCTACACCGGGGAGCTGTTTTTT	CASRLNQGYQSYTGELFF
TRBV28	TRBD1	NA	TRBJ2-1	TGTGCCAGCTCCGAGGACAGGGCTTACAATGAGCAGTTCTTC	CASSEDRAYNEQFF
TRBV7-2	TRBD2	many	TRBJ2-1	TGTGCCAGCAGCTGGGAAGCGGGAGGGCTCTACAATGAGCAGTTCTTC	CASSWEAGGLYNEQFF
TRBV5-1	TRBD2	once	TRBJ2-7	TGCGCCAGCAGCTCGGCTAGCGGGAGCTCCTACGAGCAGTACTTC	CASSSASGSSYEQYF
TRBV2	NA	many	TRBJ2-7	TGTGCCAGCAGTGACTTGACGGGTGCCACCTACGAGCAGTACTTC	CASSDLTGATYEQYF
TRBV18	NA	few	TRBJ1-6	TGTGCCAGCTCACCGCAGGGCTTCAATTCACCCCTCCACTTT	CASSPQGFNSPLHF
TRBV4-2	NA	NA	TRBJ2-1	TGTGCCAGCAGCCAAGATAGTACCGTGGGGGTCAATGAGCAGTTCTTC	CASSQDSTVGVNEQFF
TRBV28	NA	NA	TRBJ2-2	TGTGCCAGCAGTTTCCCAGAAATTAACACCGGGGAGCTGTTTTTT	CASSFPEINTGELFF
TRBV5-1	NA	NA	TRBJ2-1	TGCGCCAGCAGCTTGTCGATAGACAGTATCTACAATGAGCAGTTCTTC	CASSLSIDSIYNEQFF
TRBV7-8	NA	few	TRBJ1-5	TGTGCCAGCAGCCCAGACGGCTCAAGGCAGCCCCAGCATTTT	CASSPDGSRQPQHF
TRBV6-1	NA	NA	TRBJ1-5	TGTGCCACCCAGAGACGGTTCCCTAATCAGCCCCAGCATTTT	CATQRRFPNQPQHF
TRBV7-2	NA	many	TRBJ2-7	TGTGCCAGCAGCACCCGCCAGGGGCCCAGCGGCTACGAGCAGTACTTC	CASSTRQGPSGYEQYF